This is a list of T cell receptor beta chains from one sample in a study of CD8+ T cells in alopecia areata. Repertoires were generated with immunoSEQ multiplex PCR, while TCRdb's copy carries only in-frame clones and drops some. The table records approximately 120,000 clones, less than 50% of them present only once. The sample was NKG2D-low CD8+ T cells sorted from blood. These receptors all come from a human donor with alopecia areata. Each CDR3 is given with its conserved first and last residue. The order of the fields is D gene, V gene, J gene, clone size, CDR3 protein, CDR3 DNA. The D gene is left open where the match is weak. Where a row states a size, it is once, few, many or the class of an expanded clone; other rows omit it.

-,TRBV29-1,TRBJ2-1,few,CSVERGFHEQFF,TGCAGCGTTGAACGGGGATTCCATGAGCAGTTCTTC
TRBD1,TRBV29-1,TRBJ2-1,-,CSVPGQGFVNEQFF,TGCAGCGTGCCGGGACAGGGTTTTGTCAATGAGCAGTTCTTC
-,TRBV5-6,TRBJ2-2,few,CASSLVATETGELFF,TGTGCCAGCAGCTTGGTAGCCACCGAGACCGGGGAGCTGTTTTTT
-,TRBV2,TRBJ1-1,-,CACGQLNTEAFF,TGTGCCTGCGGACAGCTGAACACTGAAGCTTTCTTT
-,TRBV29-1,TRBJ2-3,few,CSVEPRAETFTDTQYF,TGCAGCGTTGAACCCCGGGCTGAGACGTTCACAGATACGCAGTATTTT
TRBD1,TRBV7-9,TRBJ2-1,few,CASRPGQGFNEQFF,TGTGCCAGCAGACCGGGACAGGGGTTCAATGAGCAGTTCTTC
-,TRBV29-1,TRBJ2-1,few,CSVVGIEHNEQFF,TGCAGCGTTGTGGGGATAGAACACAATGAGCAGTTCTTC
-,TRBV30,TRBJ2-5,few,CAWGDIQETQYF,TGTGCCTGGGGGGACATCCAAGAGACCCAGTACTTC
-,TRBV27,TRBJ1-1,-,CASSLTQGYTEAFF,TGTGCCAGCAGCTTAACTCAGGGTTACACTGAAGCTTTCTTT
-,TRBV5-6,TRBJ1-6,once,CASSLGLNNSPLHF,TGTGCCAGCAGCTTGGGGCTTAATAATTCACCCCTCCACTTT
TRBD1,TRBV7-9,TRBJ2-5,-,CASSSTGFSSETQYF,TGTGCCAGCAGCTCGACAGGGTTCTCTAGTGAGACCCAGTACTTC
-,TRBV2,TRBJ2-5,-,CATGADSETQYF,TGTGCCACCGGCGCGGACTCTGAGACCCAGTACTTC
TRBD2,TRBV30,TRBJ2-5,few,CAWSVVGGEETQYF,TGTGCCTGGAGTGTAGTGGGGGGGGAAGAGACCCAGTACTTC
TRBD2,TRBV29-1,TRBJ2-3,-,CSVESLAGYTDTQYF,TGCAGCGTTGAATCACTAGCGGGGTACACAGATACGCAGTATTTT
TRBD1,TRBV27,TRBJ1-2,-,CASSPDRADYGYTF,TGTGCCAGCAGTCCGGACAGGGCTGACTATGGCTACACCTTC
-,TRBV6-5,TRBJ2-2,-,CASRNTDIPGELFF,TGTGCCAGCAGAAATACCGACATCCCCGGGGAGCTGTTTTTT
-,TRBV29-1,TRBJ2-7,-,CSVEENGYEQYF,TGCAGCGTTGAAGAGAACGGATACGAGCAGTACTTC
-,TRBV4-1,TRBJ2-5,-,CASSQVGSETQYF,TGCGCCAGCAGCCAAGTAGGTTCGGAGACCCAGTACTTC
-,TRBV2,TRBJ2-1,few,CASSKGRNNEQFF,TGTGCCAGCAGTAAGGGCCGCAACAATGAGCAGTTCTTC
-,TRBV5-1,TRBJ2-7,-,CASSGDGDEQYF,TGCGCCAGCAGCGGGGACGGAGACGAGCAGTACTTC